This TCR beta chain emerged from a study of response to subunit inactivated influenza vaccine. Findings and limits, study-wide: Seasonal influenza vaccination, on each occasion, was suggested by the authors to recruit few new T cells.

From the RT-PCR reads, TCRdb called clonotypes with MiXCR, one entry per CDR3 protein. The data hold roughly 570,000 distinct CDR3 sequences, with roughly 15% observed a single time. This clonotype occurred a few times. Its antigen is unidentified. Sequenced here: PBMCs from blood, sampled 12 days after vaccination. The sequence derives from a man aged 45-65 years who received an inactivated influenza vaccine.

CDR3 sequence reads: CASTLTGGTEAFF. The CDR3 DNA follows: TGTGCCAGCACCTTGACAGGGGGAACTGAAGCTTTCTTT. V and J are TRBV12-3 or TRBV12-4 and TRBJ1-1; 9 bases are shared with TRBD1. This CDR3 comprises 13 residues. The J segment lost 5 bases and the V segment lost 7 bases, leaving 5 bases of the junction unmatched.